Listed here are 25 T cell receptor beta chains from one sample, sequenced in a study of PD-1 blockade in classical Hodgkin lymphoma. Generated by immunoSEQ multiplex PCR, the TCRdb table keeps only in-frame clones and is missing some. This repertoire shows some 38,000 clones, around 76% found once; its top ten account for roughly 15%. Every patient was affected by relapse after autologous stem cell transplantation, while exposure to brentuximab vedotin was not uniform. Material: peripheral blood mononuclear cells (PBMCs), obtained before the second cycle of nivolumab. These receptors were obtained from a human donor with classical Hodgkin lymphoma.

In its sample, this clone was seen once. The CDR3 spells CASSLGVDGRGGYTF. The CDR3 bases are TGTGCCAGCAGCTTAGGGGTCGATGGGAGGGGTGGCTACACCTTC. This chain connects TRBV7-2 to TRBJ1-2, with TRBD1 as a possible D gene (5 bases). CDR3 length: 15 amino acids. Germline V gene sequence: CDR1 SGHTA, CDR2 FQGNSA. Trimming removed 1 base from V and 7 bases from J, with 16 bases in between.

The rearrangement joins TRBV7-8 to TRBJ2-7, with D perhaps matching TRBD1 or TRBD2 (6 bases each). V was clipped by 1 base and J by 5 bases, with 9 bases between them. CDR3 length equals 13 residues. Germline values: CDR1 SGHVS, CDR2 FQNEAQ. As DNA, the CDR3 is TGTGCCAGCAGCTTAGGGGGGGCGGACGAGCAGTACTTC. Protein product: CASSLGGADEQYF.

The chain uses TRBV7-9 and TRBJ2-6; no definite D call. Germline V lookup: CDR1 SEHNR, CDR2 FQNEAQ (reference sequence). The CDR3 length is 13 residues. Trimming cost V 5 bases and J 4 bases, with 6 bases left between them. The CDR3 DNA is TGTGCCAGCAGCCCCTGGGGGGCCAACGTCCTGACTTTC. Translation: CASSPWGANVLTF.

This rearrangement joins TRBV15 to TRBJ2-7; D gene uncertain. There are 13 residues in the CDR3. Trimming cost V 0 bases and J 2 bases, with 5 bases left between them. Germline V CDR1 and CDR2: LNHNV, YYDKDF (reference sequence). CDR3 amino acids: CATSRDHTYEQYF. DNA of the CDR3: TGTGCCACCAGCAGAGACCACACCTACGAGCAGTACTTC.

V and J are TRBV7-2 and TRBJ1-2; tentatively, D is TRBD1 (6 bases). Germline CDR1 reads SGHTA; CDR2 reads FQGNSA. The V and J ends lost 1 base and 4 bases respectively, with 13 bases between them. This CDR3 has 15 amino acids. This chain's CDR3 is CASSLDGGRGYGYTF. DNA of the CDR3: TGTGCCAGCAGCTTAGATGGGGGGCGAGGCTATGGCTACACCTTC.

V usage is TRBV11-2 and J usage is TRBJ1-6; 9 bases line up with TRBD1. V shed 4 bases, J shed 10 bases, and the junction held 8 bases outside the gene matches. Germline V gene data show CDR1 as SGHAT and CDR2 as FQNNGV. CDR3 length equals 15 residues. The CDR3 loop reads CASSSSDRGRSPLHF. Here the CDR3 DNA reads TGTGCCAGCAGCTCCTCGGACAGGGGCAGATCACCCCTCCACTTT.

Sample share makes this clone medium-sized. This chain uses TRBV4-1 with TRBJ2-2; 11 bases fit TRBD2. There are 18 residues in the CDR3. Germline CDR1 MGHRA, CDR2 YSYEKL. J lost 3 bases, V lost 1 base, and 7 bases had no gene match. The CDR3 reads CASSQVELAGAHTGELFF. CDR3 bases: TGCGCCAGCAGCCAAGTGGAACTAGCGGGGGCCCACACCGGGGAGCTGTTTTTT.

Sample share makes this clone medium-sized. In DNA, the CDR3 is TGTGCCAGCACCCCATTTCAGGGTCTCGGGAACACTGAAGCTTTCTTT. Protein product: CASTPFQGLGNTEAFF. V and J are TRBV7-9 and TRBJ1-1, with a weak D call TRBD1 (5 bases). Deletions cut 7 bases from V and 1 base from J, with 19 bases between. The germline CDR1 and CDR2 sequences are SEHNR and FQNEAQ (reference sequence). The CDR3 consists of 16 residues.

The CDR3 sequence: CASSRRDSTAFF. CDR3 coding DNA: TGTGCCAGCAGCAGACGGGACAGTACTGCTTTCTTT. The V gene is TRBV7-8, the J gene TRBJ1-1; 7 bases agree with TRBD1. The J segment lost 11 bases and the V segment lost 5 bases, leaving 8 bases of the junction unmatched. The CDR3 covers 12 residues. The germline V gene encodes CDR1 SGHVS and CDR2 FQNEAQ.

The chain recombines TRBV14 with TRBJ2-1; 8 positions match TRBD2. The length of the CDR3 is 15 residues. Germline V gene sequence: CDR1 SGHDN, CDR2 FVKESK. The V gene end was trimmed by 6 bases and the J gene end by 2 bases; junction bases not matched to a gene: 6. CDR3 coding DNA: TGTGCCAGCAGAGCAACTAGCGGAACCTACAATGAGCAGTTCTTC. Protein sequence: CASRATSGTYNEQFF. Drawing the rest from reference TRBV14 and TRBJ2-1, the complete variable domain is EAGVTQFPSHSVIEKGQTVTLRCDPISGHDNLYWYRRVMGKEIKFLLHFVKESKQDESGMPNNRFLAERTGGTYSTLKVQPAELEDSGVYFCASRATSGTYNEQFFGPGTRLTVL.

The chain couples TRBV7-9 to TRBJ2-5, with D unresolved. V gave up 3 bases and J gave up 0 bases, with 5 bases separating them. CDR1 and CDR2 from the germline V gene are SEHNR and FQNEAQ (reference sequence). This CDR3 has 13 residues. CDR3 sequence reads: CASSFSYQETQYF. The CDR3 nucleotides read TGTGCCAGCAGCTTCTCGTACCAAGAGACCCAGTACTTC.

The V gene is TRBV19, the J gene TRBJ2-3; the D call may be TRBD1 or TRBD2 (5 bases each). Germline CDR1 reads LNHDA; CDR2 reads SQIVND (reference sequence). Trimming removed 6 bases at V and 1 base at J, with 20 bases between. This CDR3 has 17 amino acids. CDR3 coding DNA: TGTGCCAGTAGCATATCCCGGGACCTAAGGGGCACAGATACGCAGTATTTT. Protein sequence: CASSISRDLRGTDTQYF.

The chain has TRBV7-2 and TRBJ1-4; TRBD1 might be the D (5 bases). This CDR3 spans 14 amino acids. CDR1 and CDR2 (germline): SGHTA, FQGNSA. Trimming shortened V by 0 bases and J by 8 bases, and 10 bases separated the two germline ends. CDR3 coding DNA: TGTGCCAGCAGCTTAGCGGGGCAGCACGAAAAACTGTTTTTT. This encodes CASSLAGQHEKLFF.

This clone was seen once. The rearrangement links TRBV9 to TRBJ2-5, with 11 bases aligning to TRBD2. The germline V gene has CDR1 SGDLS and CDR2 YYNGEE. V lost 4 bases, J lost 4 bases, and 9 bases stayed unmatched. CDR3 length: 16 residues. For the CDR3, the DNA is TGTGCCAGCAGCACCCGTAGCGGGGGGGCCGGAGAGACCCAGTACTTC. The encoded protein is CASSTRSGGAGETQYF.

The chain uses TRBV7-9 and TRBJ2-4; D assignment may be TRBD1 or TRBD2 (5 bases each). CDR1 SEHNR and CDR2 FQNEAQ come from the germline V gene (reference sequence). With 8 bases removed from V and 9 bases from J, the gap between germline ends came to 14 bases. There are 12 residues in the CDR3. Here the CDR3 DNA reads TGTGCCAGCGAGGGGTCAGCGGCCATTCAGTACTTC. Translation: CASEGSAAIQYF.

The sample holds a few counts of this clone. The V call is TRBV7-9, the J call TRBJ1-1; D gene ambiguous. CDR1 is SEHNR and CDR2 is FQNEAQ in the germline V gene (reference sequence). Trimming removed 8 bases from V and 6 bases from J, with 19 bases in between. This CDR3 has 14 amino acids. CDR3 nucleotides: TGTGCCAGCGAGGTGGCAGGCGCGTTGGCTGAAGCTTTCTTT. Residues: CASEVAGALAEAFF.

This chain links TRBV18 with TRBJ2-6; D perhaps matches TRBD1 (5 bases). V was clipped by 2 bases and J by 0 bases, with 11 bases between them. The CDR3 contains 17 residues. In germline, CDR1 is KGHSH, CDR2 LQKENI. The CDR3 sequence: CASSPMAGLSGANVLTF. The CDR3 DNA is TGTGCCAGCTCACCAATGGCAGGGCTCTCTGGGGCCAACGTCCTGACTTTC.

The rearrangement joins TRBV2 to TRBJ2-7; D possibly corresponds to TRBD2 (6 bases). The CDR3 totals 14 residues. Trimming took 4 bases from V and 1 from J, leaving 11 bases between them. Germline lookup yields CDR1 SNHLY and CDR2 FYNNEI. The CDR3 here is CASSGDLHSYEQYF. In DNA, the CDR3 is TGTGCCAGCAGTGGGGACTTACATTCCTACGAGCAGTACTTC.

The gene calls are TRBV5-6 and TRBJ1-5; 7 nucleotides align to TRBD1. CDR1 SGHDT and CDR2 YYEEEE come from the germline V gene. This CDR3 contains 14 residues. Unmatched junction bases numbered 6, after V lost 3 bases and J lost 6 bases. CDR3 in amino acids: CASSSSGGSQPQHF. The CDR3 coding sequence is TGTGCCAGCAGCTCCTCAGGGGGAAGTCAGCCCCAGCATTTT. Together with reference TRBV5-6 and TRBJ1-5, the CDR3 gives the full variable domain: DAGVTQSPTHLIKTRGQQVTLRCSPKSGHDTVSWYQQALGQGPQFIFQYYEEEERQRGNFPDRFSGHQFPNYSSELNVNALLLGDSALYLCASSSSGGSQPQHFGDGTRLSIL.

The chain uses TRBV2 and TRBJ2-3, with 12 bases fitting TRBD2. The CDR3 loop spans 15 amino acids. Germline trimming cut 6 bases from V and 1 base from J; bases unmatched to any gene: 2. Germline V gene lookup returns CDR1 SNHLY and CDR2 FYNNEI. CDR3 in DNA: TGTGCCAGCAGCCGACTAGCGGGGGGCACAGATACGCAGTATTTT. The encoded protein is CASSRLAGGTDTQYF.

This chain joins TRBV7-2 and TRBJ1-2; D might be TRBD1 (5 bases). The CDR3 is made up of 14 amino acids. The germline V gene has CDR1 SGHTA and CDR2 FQGNSA. V gave up 1 base and J gave up 7 bases, with 13 bases separating them. The CDR3 reads CASSLEGTVGGYTF. The CDR3 DNA reads TGTGCCAGCAGCTTAGAAGGGACGGTGGGTGGCTACACCTTC.

The rearrangement uses TRBV6-1 and TRBJ1-6; D gene uncertain. Between the trimmed V and J ends, which lost 2 bases and 6 bases, there was a span of 5 bases. Germline lookup yields CDR1 MNHNS and CDR2 SASEGT. This CDR3 is 13 amino acids long. CDR3 sequence (DNA): TGTGCCAGCAGTGAAACCCCTAATTCACCCCTCCACTTT. Amino acid sequence: CASSETPNSPLHF.

The genes are TRBV4-1 and TRBJ1-1; the D gene is possibly TRBD1 (5 bases). V was shortened by 2 bases and J by 5 bases, with 9 bases between the two germline ends. The CDR3 is 13 amino acids. Germline V gives CDR1 MGHRA, CDR2 YSYEKL. This chain's CDR3 is CASSQTTGTEAFF. The CDR3, as DNA: TGCGCCAGCAGCCAAACCACAGGAACTGAAGCTTTCTTT.

This clone was seen more than once but under ten times. V gene TRBV27 combines with J gene TRBJ2-4; D is undetermined. Looked up from germline, CDR1 is MNHEY and CDR2 is SMNVEV (reference sequence). The V end was cut by 5 bases, the J end by 0 bases, with 14 bases between. This CDR3 is built from 16 residues. The CDR3 coding sequence is TGTGCCAGCAGTCCGAGGACGGCCTTAGCCAAAAACATTCAGTACTTC. It translates to CASSPRTALAKNIQYF.

This clone was counted between two and nine times. The gene calls are TRBV4-1 and TRBJ1-1, with D perhaps TRBD1 (5 bases). Trimming took off 1 base at V and 3 bases at J, with 9 bases between the two ends. The CDR3 is 14 amino acids. Germline values: CDR1 MGHRA, CDR2 YSYEKL. The CDR3 loop is CASSQGPGYTEAFF. As DNA, the CDR3 is TGCGCCAGCAGCCAAGGTCCAGGGTACACTGAAGCTTTCTTT.